This T cell receptor (beta chain) is from a study of T cell clonotyping in hematopoietic cell transplantation (TCRdb year 2021). The study in broad terms: In the study, over a hundred blood samples were gathered from roughly 35 consecutive transplant recipients and their related donors. Patients were recruited between September 2015 and January 2017 and followed until late 2020 or death.

What the time point label conveys for this sample: 30 days after allo-HCT. Blood from recipients was drawn roughly 28 days before transplant, then again at days 30, 100 and 180 after transplant. Nuclei Lysis Solution was used to extract genomic DNA from fresh or cryopreserved unfractionated peripheral blood mononuclear cells. With regard to this clone: The clone's antigen remains unknown. Base qualities are not recorded, but no much larger clone differs from it by a single base.

The immunoSEQ assay, a bias-controlled multiplex PCR with V- and J-specific primers, was used to amplify TCR beta CDR3 regions from genomic DNA. In a second PCR step, the CDR3 amplicons were tagged with a proprietary barcode plus Illumina adapter sequences. An Illumina MiSeq instrument was used for sequencing of the CDR3 libraries. Per the original workflow: Export and quality control were handled in immunoSEQ Analyzer 3.0, while downstream analyses relied on R Bioconductor and Immunarch. Only productive rearrangements in the normalized downsampled data set went into calculating the repertoire metrics. In the normalized cohort, a clonotype counted as pathologically expanded if the clonotype was larger than 5 templates. Repertoire diversity was measured with the Inverse Simpson Index. To capture all clonotypes, the CMV-specificity analyses were run on the non-normalized data set. Held by TCRdb, this immuneACCESS table contains in-frame sequences only and omits some clones. Under half of the omission traces to an unresolved V gene where checked; the cause of the rest is unknown. V, J and clone size are those of that table, while D and trimming were read from the DNA. Within this sample are about 10,000 clones, with 60% to 85% of them counted one time only. Roughly 7.9% of the sample is in the top ten clones.

Broad study findings and their caveats: Overlap with donor repertoires was found for only a small fraction of recipient repertoires, with over 95% found to appear de novo at the given depth. Recipient TCR diversity fell after transplant, with pathologically expanded clonotypes rising progressively from day 30 to day 180. Broader posttransplant TCR repertoire diversity was predicted by donor and pretransplant recipient Inverse Simpson Index values. Sample size was limited, and cells were not sorted, so CD4 and CD8 repertoire contributions could not be separated.

V ends up 0 bases short and J 4 bases short, with an unmatched junction base count of 8. According to the germline V gene, CDR1 reads ENHRY and CDR2 reads SYGVKD. From its cysteine to its phenylalanine, the CDR3 spans 16 amino acids. Only the CDR3 DNA stays, 48 bases, in frame from base 1. The V and J genes are TRBV10-3 and TRBJ1-2; 7 central bases correspond to TRBD1. This receptor was obtained from a female patient aged 35 to 55 who had an allogeneic stem cell transplant from a related donor, so T cells may come from the graft donor. Some clones in this sample may be carry-over from other donors' samples. Sequenced material: PBMCs, taken 30 days after allogeneic stem cell transplant. The CDR3: CAISESRDSGSYGYTF. The nucleotide sequence reads as follows: TGTGCCATCAGTGAGTCGCGGGACAGTGGGTCCTATGGCTACACCTTC.